This T cell receptor (beta chain) was identified during a study of Tregs in tolerant kidney transplant recipients. Only in-frame clones appear in the TCRdb table, and some are missing; sequencing was by immunoSEQ multiplex PCR. The sample lists approximately 260,000 clones; roughly 84% were seen once. Trimming took 5 bases from V and 5 from J; bases not matched to a gene: 5. Germline V gives CDR1 SGHRS, CDR2 YFSETQ. The CDR3 covers 13 residues. V is TRBV5-1 and J is TRBJ2-5, with 8 bases that match TRBD2. The receptor was derived from a human donor in good health. Material for sequencing was CD4+ T cells from blood. CDR3 nucleotides: TGCGCCAGCAGGCGGACTAGCCTTGAGACCCAGTACTTC. Translated: CASRRTSLETQYF.